Below, 3 T cell receptor beta chains from the same sample are listed, as sequenced in a study of blood T cell repertoires in COVID-19. Only in-frame clones appear in the TCRdb table, and some are missing; sequencing was by immunoSEQ multiplex PCR. The table lists around 450,000 clones, 70% to 90% of them singletons. Sequenced input: PBMCs or T cells enriched from blood (not recorded which). These TCRs come from a woman aged 18 to 35 with acute COVID-19.

The CDR3: CASSQVFEGSPLHF. CDR3 bases: TGTGCCAGCAGCCAAGTTTTTGAGGGATCACCCCTCCACTTT. The V call is TRBV3-1 (or the pseudogene TRBV3-2), the J call TRBJ1-6; D not certain. Trimming left V 1 base short and J 10 bases short, with 11 bases between. Germline CDR1 and CDR2: LGHDT and YNNKEL (reference sequence). This CDR3 has 14 amino acids.

The CDR3 sequence is CASSFMQGGNYEQYF. The CDR3 bases are TGTGCCAGCAGCTTCATGCAGGGTGGAAACTACGAGCAGTACTTC. The rearrangement links TRBV7-9 to TRBJ2-7; D perhaps matches TRBD1 (5 bases). Germline assignment: CDR1 SEHNR and CDR2 FQNEAQ (reference sequence). Trimming removed 3 bases at V and 3 bases at J, with 15 bases between. The CDR3 sequence is 15 residues long.

This chain connects TRBV14 to TRBJ1-6; 8 bases fit TRBD1. CDR1 is SGHDN, CDR2 FVKESK, per germline. J gave up 7 bases and V 6 bases, and 8 bases lay outside the gene matches. This CDR3 spans 15 amino acids. Here the CDR3 DNA reads TGTGCCAGCAGGTCAGGGGGCGCTGGGAATTCACCCCTCCACTTT. As protein: CASRSGGAGNSPLHF.